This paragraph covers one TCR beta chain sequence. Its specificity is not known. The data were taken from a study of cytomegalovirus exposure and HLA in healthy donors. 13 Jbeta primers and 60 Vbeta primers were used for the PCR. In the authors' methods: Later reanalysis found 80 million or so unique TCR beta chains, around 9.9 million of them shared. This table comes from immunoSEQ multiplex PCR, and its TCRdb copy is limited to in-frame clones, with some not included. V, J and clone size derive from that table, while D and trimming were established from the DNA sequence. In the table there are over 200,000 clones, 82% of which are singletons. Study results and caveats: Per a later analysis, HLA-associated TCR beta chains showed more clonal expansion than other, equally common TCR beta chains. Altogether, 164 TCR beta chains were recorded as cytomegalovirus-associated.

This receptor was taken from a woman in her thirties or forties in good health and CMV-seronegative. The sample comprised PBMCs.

The DNA of the CDR3 is TGTGCCAGTAGTATTTCCGCGGACAGTAATCAGCCCCAGCATTTT. Encoded protein: CASSISADSNQPQHF. The chain combines TRBV19 with TRBJ1-5; TRBD1 might be the D (6 bases). Germline CDR1 LNHDA, CDR2 SQIVND (reference sequence). The V end was cut by 3 bases, the J end by 4 bases, with 13 bases between. CDR3 length: 15 residues.